This TCR beta chain was sequenced in a study of read filtering for tumor transcriptome and immune sequencing (dated by TCRdb to the early 2020s). At the level of the whole study: The cohort consisted of approximately 17 male and over eleven female patients, with a mean age of roughly 70 years and an age range of about 40 to 90. Whole-transcriptome libraries were prepared with the TruSeq RNA Access Library Prep Kit after DNase treatment. Using the same bone marrow samples, the study ran both targeted immune repertoire sequencing and bulk whole-transcriptome sequencing and then compared the TCR repertoires from each method. Per sample, about 4.05 to 11 million TCR-region mapped reads were obtained with IR-seq, compared with only 85 to 1273 with RNA-seq. As a main aim, a read-filtering strategy for immune repertoire data was addressed, with the specific question being whether clonotypes supported by a single read should be removed. Under revised international staging, about 8 patients fell into R-ISS I, about 17 into R-ISS II and six or seven into R-ISS III.

Study-wide findings and limitations: The sorted CD138-negative fraction was composed of a mixed bone marrow immune population rather than of purified T cells. Clonotypes were captured by IR-seq at much higher depth and more reliably than by RNA-seq, and smaller IR-seq throughput was sufficient for identification of most shared clonotypes. In IR-seq, single-read clonotypes were about four fifths of clonotypes but 3% to 4% of total reads; in RNA-seq they were about three quarters of clonotypes and about 40% of reads. Removing single-read clonotypes increased the correlation between IR-seq and RNA-seq shared clonotype proportions.

About this clonotype itself: Its antigen is unknown. This may stem from a read error, because a much larger clone lies one nucleotide away.

Bone marrow was sampled from every patient at the time of active disease. Isolation of bone marrow mononuclear cells was performed by Ficoll-Hypaque density gradient centrifugation. Myeloma plasma cells were removed and CD138-negative cells were collected by negative selection after labeling with CD138 magnetic microbeads on a MACS separator. Purity of the isolated cells was checked by flow cytometry on an Attune NxT using CD138 antibodies. TRIzol reagent was used to extract total RNA, and a NanoDrop spectrophotometer was used to quantify the extracted RNA. For each patient, the CD138-negative bone marrow sample underwent paired RNA-seq and IR-seq. Starting from roughly 440 ng RNA, TCR libraries were constructed with the Immunoverse kit using molecular barcoded adaptors that cover the alpha/delta and beta/gamma chains. TCR library preparation used the same RNA that went into transcriptome sequencing. An Illumina HiSeq 4000 with 2 x 150 cycles was used to sequence the TCR libraries. As for the original processing: TCR reads were aligned to human V, D, J and C references and assembled into CDR3 clonotypes with MiXCR, including quality filtering and error correction. The tcR package in R was used for analysis of clonotype counts and gene usage diversity. For inspection of raw mapping reads, RNA-seq reads were mapped by STAR aligner version 2.5.3a onto GRCh37 of the human genome. To test the effect of sequencing depth on detected clonotypes, IR-seq fastq files were randomly downsampled using Seqtk 1.3. The public reads were reanalyzed by TCRdb: fastp trimming at Q25, MiXCR alignment, in-frame beta chains only. A single entry per CDR3 protein holds the most common genes and DNA from its merged rows. For this entry, the V and J calls and clone size follow TCRdb and not the study's own pipeline. The sample includes tens of thousands of distinct CDR3 sequences, with about 21% observed a single time. More than 13% of the sample comes from the top ten.

The CDR3, cysteine through phenylalanine, is 11 amino acids long. Only the CDR3 part of the read is kept: 33 bases, read in frame from the first base. The germline V gene (reference sequence) gives CDR1 as SEHNR and CDR2 as FQNEAQ. This receptor was identified in a donor at least 40 years old with multiple myeloma. The sequencing sample was made of a population of CD138-negative cells sorted from bone marrow. Read against the paper, the sample's cell subset or site label means: bone marrow mononuclear cells depleted of CD138+ plasma/myeloma cells by negative magnetic selection. The receptor chain draws on TRBV7-9 and TRBJ1-6; the D segment cannot be called with confidence. The CDR3 protein is CASSPDSSLYF. In nucleotides, the sequence is TGTGCCAGCAGCCCCGATTCGTCCCTCTACTTT.